The 7 T cell receptor beta chains presented below share a single source sample, sequenced in a study of T cells after yellow fever vaccination. Each CDR3 protein is one row after TCRdb ran MiXCR on the 5' RACE reads. The profile covers some 500,000 distinct CDR3 sequences, with less than 15% appearing a single time and around 15% taken by the ten largest. Sequencing used PBMCs, obtained on the day of the yellow fever booster vaccination. The receptors originated from a man aged 25-40 years who received the YFV17D yellow fever vaccine.

The J gene is TRBJ2-7, the V gene TRBV10-3, with unresolved D. The V end was cut by 4 bases, the J end by 7 bases, with 11 bases between. The CDR3 spans 12 residues. Germline V gives CDR1 ENHRY, CDR2 SYGVKD. For the CDR3, the DNA is TGTGCCATCAGTGCCCCGTCCCTTGAGCAGTACTTC. It encodes CAISAPSLEQYF.

This clonotype has only a few counts. This chain links TRBV7-3 with TRBJ2-7, with 11 positions matching TRBD2. V was clipped by 0 bases and J by 2 bases; unmatched bases: 12. CDR1 is SGHTA, CDR2 FQGTGA, per germline. The CDR3 sequence is 19 residues long. CDR3 protein: CASSLTYLRLAGGTYEQYF. CDR3 bases: TGTGCCAGCAGCTTAACCTACCTTAGGCTAGCGGGAGGTACCTACGAGCAGTACTTC.

This clonotype was seen a handful of times. The J gene is TRBJ1-1, the V gene TRBV3-1; possible D gene TRBD1, 5 bases. Germline CDR1 LGHDT, CDR2 YNNKEL (reference sequence). The length of the CDR3 is 15 residues. With 4 bases removed from V and 0 bases from J, the gap between germline ends came to 12 bases. The CDR3 reads CASSLGHRMNTEAFF. CDR3 in DNA: TGTGCCAGCAGCCTAGGACATCGGATGAACACTGAAGCTTTCTTT.

This chain joins TRBV20-1 and TRBJ2-7; D may match TRBD1 or TRBD2 (5 bases each). Germline V lookup: CDR1 DFQATT, CDR2 SNEGSKA (reference sequence). Trimming shortened V by 1 base and J by 3 bases, and 13 bases separated the two germline ends. CDR3 length: 14 amino acids. This CDR3 is CSARGPGPLYEQYF. CDR3 sequence (DNA): TGCAGTGCTAGAGGGCCGGGACCCCTCTACGAGCAGTACTTC.

In this sample, this clonotype turned up many times. The gene calls are TRBV21-1 and TRBJ2-7; the D call of TRBD1 is as the table states it, not checked on the DNA. TRBV21-1 represents a pseudogene. This CDR3 comprises 11 residues. The CDR3 DNA reads TGTGCCAGCAGCCCCCGTCCATCAAGGTACTTC. It specifies CASSPRPSRYF.

The table lists this clonotype with a few counts. This chain links TRBV14 with TRBJ1-2; D unresolved. The CDR3 covers 17 residues. Germline assignment: CDR1 SGHDN and CDR2 FVKESK. Deletions cut 4 bases from V and 4 bases from J, with 22 bases between. The CDR3 bases are TGTGCCAGCAGCCGATTAACCCCGGGCTCCGGTGGCTATGGCTACACCTTC. It specifies CASSRLTPGSGGYGYTF. Full variable domain (missing parts from reference TRBV14 and TRBJ1-2): EAGVTQFPSHSVIEKGQTVTLRCDPISGHDNLYWYRRVMGKEIKFLLHFVKESKQDESGMPNNRFLAERTGGTYSTLKVQPAELEDSGVYFCASSRLTPGSGGYGYTFGSGTRLTVV.

This chain connects TRBV18 to TRBJ2-3; D not certain. The CDR3 contains 14 residues. Germline CDR1 reads KGHSH; CDR2 reads LQKENI. The ends were cut back, 2 bases at V and 4 bases at J, with 10 bases in the middle. The CDR3 loop is CASSPSLEADTQYF. The CDR3 nucleotides read TGTGCCAGCTCACCATCGTTGGAAGCAGATACGCAGTATTTT.